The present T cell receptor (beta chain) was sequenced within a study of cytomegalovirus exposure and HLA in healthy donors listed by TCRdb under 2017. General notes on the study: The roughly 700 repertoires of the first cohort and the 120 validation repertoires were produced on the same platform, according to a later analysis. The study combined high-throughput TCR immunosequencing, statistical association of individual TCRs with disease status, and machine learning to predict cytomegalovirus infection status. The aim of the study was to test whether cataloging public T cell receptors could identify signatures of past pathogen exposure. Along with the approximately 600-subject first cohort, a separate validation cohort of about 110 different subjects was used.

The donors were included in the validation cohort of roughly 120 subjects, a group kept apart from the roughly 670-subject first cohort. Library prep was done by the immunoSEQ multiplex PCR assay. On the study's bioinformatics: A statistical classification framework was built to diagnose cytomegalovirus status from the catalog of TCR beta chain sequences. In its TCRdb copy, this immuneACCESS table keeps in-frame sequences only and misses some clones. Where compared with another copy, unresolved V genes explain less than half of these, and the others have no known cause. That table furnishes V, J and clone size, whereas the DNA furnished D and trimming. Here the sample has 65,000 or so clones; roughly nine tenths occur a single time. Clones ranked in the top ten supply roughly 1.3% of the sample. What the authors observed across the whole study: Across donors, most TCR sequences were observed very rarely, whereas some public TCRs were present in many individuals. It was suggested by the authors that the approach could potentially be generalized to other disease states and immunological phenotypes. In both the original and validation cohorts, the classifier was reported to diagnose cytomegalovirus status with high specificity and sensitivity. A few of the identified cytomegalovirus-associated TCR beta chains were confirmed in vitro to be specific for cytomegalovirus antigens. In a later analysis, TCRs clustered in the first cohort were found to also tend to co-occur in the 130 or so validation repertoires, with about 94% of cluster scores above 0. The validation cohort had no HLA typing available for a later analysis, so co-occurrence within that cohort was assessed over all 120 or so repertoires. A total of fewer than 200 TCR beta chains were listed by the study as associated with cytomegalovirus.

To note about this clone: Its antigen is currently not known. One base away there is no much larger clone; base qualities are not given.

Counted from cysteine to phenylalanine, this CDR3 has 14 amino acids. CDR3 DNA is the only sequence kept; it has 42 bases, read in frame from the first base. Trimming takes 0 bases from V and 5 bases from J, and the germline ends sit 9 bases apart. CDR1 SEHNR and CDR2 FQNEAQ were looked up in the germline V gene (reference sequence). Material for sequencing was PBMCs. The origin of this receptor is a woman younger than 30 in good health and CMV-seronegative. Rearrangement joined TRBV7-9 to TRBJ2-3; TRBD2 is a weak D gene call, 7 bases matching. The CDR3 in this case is CASSLAGGQDTQYF. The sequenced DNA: TGTGCCAGCAGCTTAGCGGGGGGGCAAGATACGCAGTATTTT.